This passage covers 30 T cell receptor beta chains from one sample sequenced in a study of T cell clones after liver transplantation. Using immunoSEQ multiplex PCR, the repertoire was profiled, and TCRdb retains in-frame clones only, with some absent. The repertoire consists of under 55,000 clones, with about 86% occurring once and the leading ten covering more than 2%. Material: CD4+ T cells from blood, obtained 24 months after liver transplant. The receptors derive from a human patient who received a liver transplant. Part of the T cell pool may stem from the graft donor.

This clone was picked up one time. The chain has TRBV19 and TRBJ2-2; 8 positions match TRBD1. This CDR3 contains 16 residues. The trim removed 5 bases at V and 6 bases at J, leaving 11 bases unmatched. CDR1 is LNHDA, CDR2 SQIVND, per germline (reference sequence). CDR3 region: CASSPRGQGRPGELFF. CDR3 DNA sequence: TGTGCCAGTAGTCCACGAGGACAGGGCCGTCCCGGGGAGCTGTTTTTT. Looking up the rest from reference TRBV19 and TRBJ2-2 gives the full variable domain: DGGITQSPKYLFRKEGQNVTLSCEQNLNHDAMYWYRQDPGQGLRLIYYSQIVNDFQKGDIAEGYSVSREKKESFPLTVTSAQKNPTAFYLCASSPRGQGRPGELFFGEGSRLTVL.

CDR3 amino acids: CASRTRTGGEKLFF. For the CDR3, the DNA is TGTGCCAGTAGGACCAGGACAGGAGGCGAAAAACTGTTTTTT. J is TRBJ1-4 and V is TRBV19, with 7 bases matching TRBD1. The J segment lost 8 bases and the V segment lost 6 bases, leaving 9 bases of the junction unmatched. The V gene's germline CDR1 is LNHDA and CDR2 SQIVND (reference sequence). This CDR3 region has 14 residues. The whole variable domain, remainder taken from reference TRBV19 and TRBJ1-4, is DGGITQSPKYLFRKEGQNVTLSCEQNLNHDAMYWYRQDPGQGLRLIYYSQIVNDFQKGDIAEGYSVSREKKESFPLTVTSAQKNPTAFYLCASRTRTGGEKLFFGSGTQLSVL.

The V and J genes are TRBV30 and TRBJ2-4; 8 bases line up with TRBD1. Germline-derived CDR1 and CDR2 are GTSNPN and SVGIG (reference sequence). This CDR3 is built from 14 residues. The V and J ends lost 0 bases and 6 bases, in that order; junction bases with no gene match: 4. In nucleotides, the CDR3 is TGTGCCTGGAGTGTGGTACAGGGGGGAAACATTCAGTACTTC. Amino acids: CAWSVVQGGNIQYF.

This clone was counted only a few times. The chain joins TRBV7-3 to TRBJ2-6; D gene ambiguous. Germline V lookup: CDR1 SGHTA, CDR2 FQGTGA. Trimming cost V 4 bases and J 0 bases, with 10 bases left between them. This CDR3 is built from 16 residues. This CDR3 is CASSSGLSSGANVLTF. The CDR3 nucleotides are TGTGCCAGCAGCTCGGGTCTAAGCTCTGGGGCCAACGTCCTGACTTTC.

J is TRBJ2-2 and V is TRBV29-1; D is ambiguous. Germline CDR1 is SQVTM and CDR2 is ANQGSEA. CDR3 size: 12 residues. V was trimmed by 7 bases and J by 1 base, leaving 7 bases between them. CDR3 region: CSGGRNTGELFF. As DNA, the CDR3 is TGCAGCGGAGGACGGAACACCGGGGAGCTGTTTTTT.

The V call is TRBV6-6, the J call TRBJ2-3; TRBD1 or TRBD2 may be the D gene (6 bases each). Germline CDR1 reads MNHNY; CDR2 reads SVGAGI (reference sequence). V lost 2 bases and J 6 bases, leaving 12 bases between the germline ends. The CDR3 spans 14 residues. CDR3 region: CASSYGTGADTQYF. The CDR3, as DNA: TGTGCCAGCAGTTACGGGACGGGGGCGGATACGCAGTATTTT.

CDR3 sequence reads: CASSFAGAEQYF. The CDR3 DNA reads as TGTGCCAGCAGCTTTGCGGGAGCCGAGCAGTACTTC. This rearrangement joins TRBV7-2 to TRBJ2-7; 7 bases agree with TRBD2. Germline V gene lookup returns CDR1 SGHTA and CDR2 FQGNSA. This CDR3 contains 12 residues. The J segment lost 6 bases and the V segment lost 3 bases, leaving 2 bases of the junction unmatched.

V and J are TRBV7-3 and TRBJ1-2, with TRBD1 as a possible D gene (5 bases). The CDR3 is made up of 15 amino acids. Trimming took off 3 bases at V and 6 bases at J, with 17 bases between the two ends. Germline loops: CDR1 SGHTA, CDR2 FQGTGA. The CDR3 DNA is TGTGCCAGCAGCTTGGGAGGGGCGGAGAGGAATGGCTACACCTTC. Translation gives CASSLGGAERNGYTF.

The rearrangement links TRBV14 to TRBJ1-4, with D maybe TRBD1 (5 bases). The CDR3 is made up of 14 amino acids. Looked up from germline, CDR1 is SGHDN and CDR2 is FVKESK. V shed 1 base and J shed 5 bases, with 8 bases lying between them. CDR3 amino acids: CASSQVRQNEKLFF. In nucleotides, the CDR3 is TGTGCCAGCAGCCAAGTCCGACAGAATGAAAAACTGTTTTTT.

The rearrangement joins TRBV2 to TRBJ1-1; D ambiguous. The CDR3 is 14 residues long. Per germline, CDR1 SNHLY and CDR2 FYNNEI. The V and J ends lost 6 bases and 1 base respectively, with 12 bases between them. The CDR3 spells CASSTDGENTEAFF. The CDR3 region has the DNA TGTGCCAGCAGCACTGACGGGGAGAACACTGAAGCTTTCTTT.

The chain has TRBV19 and TRBJ1-5; TRBD1 matches at 7 bases. V trimming: 4 bases; J trimming: 3 bases; junction bases outside the gene matches: 3. The germline V gene has CDR1 LNHDA and CDR2 SQIVND (reference sequence). CDR3 length equals 14 residues. The CDR3 DNA sequence: TGTGCCAGTAGTAAGACAGGGCTCAATCAGCCCCAGCATTTT. Encoded protein: CASSKTGLNQPQHF.

The count of this clone is one. The genes are TRBV2 and TRBJ2-1; TRBD1 aligns across 10 bases. There are 16 residues in the CDR3. CDR1 and CDR2 (germline): SNHLY, FYNNEI. J gave up 6 bases and V 11 bases, and 16 bases lay outside the gene matches. Here the CDR3 DNA reads TGTGCCGGCCGGACAGGGGGGACAGGGTACGGCAATGAGCAGTTCTTC. As protein: CAGRTGGTGYGNEQFF.

This chain connects TRBV27 to TRBJ2-6; D unresolved. There are 13 residues in the CDR3. Germline V CDR1 and CDR2: MNHEY, SMNVEV (reference sequence). Between the trimmed V and J ends, which lost 3 bases and 3 bases, there was a span of 3 bases. The CDR3 here is CASSFVGANVLTF. CDR3 in DNA: TGTGCCAGCAGTTTTGTTGGGGCCAACGTCCTGACTTTC.

The gene calls are TRBV7-9 and TRBJ2-2; 7 bases agree with TRBD1. The trim removed 10 bases at V and 0 bases at J, leaving 5 bases unmatched. The CDR3 sequence is 14 residues long. The germline gives CDR1 SEHNR, CDR2 FQNEAQ (reference sequence). CDR3 in DNA: TGTGCCAAGACCGGGACAGCGAACACCGGGGAGCTGTTTTTT. Protein sequence: CAKTGTANTGELFF. Full variable domain (outside the CDR3, taken from reference TRBV7-9 and TRBJ2-2): DTGVSQNPRHKITKRGQNVTFRCDPISEHNRLYWYRQTLGQGPEFLTYFQNEAQLEKSRLLSDRFSAERPKGSFSTLEIQRTEQGDSAMYLCAKTGTANTGELFFGEGSRLTVL.

The chain recombines TRBV6-8 with TRBJ2-5; TRBD2 agrees at 12 bases. CDR1 MNHGY and CDR2 SAAAGT come from the germline V gene. V shed 6 bases, J shed 4 bases, and the junction held 9 bases outside the gene matches. The CDR3 loop spans 16 amino acids. The CDR3 coding sequence is TGTGCCAGCAGCAACCTGGCTAGCGGGGGGGGAGAGACCCAGTACTTC. Protein: CASSNLASGGGETQYF.

V usage is TRBV19 and J usage is TRBJ2-1; possibly TRBD2 for D (6 bases). This CDR3 region has 15 residues. V lost 1 base to trimming and J lost 1 base, with 8 bases between them. Germline CDR1 is LNHDA and CDR2 is SQIVND (reference sequence). CDR3 DNA sequence: TGTGCCAGTAGTATAGGCGGGACTTCCTACAATGAGCAGTTCTTC. It translates to CASSIGGTSYNEQFF.

The J gene is TRBJ2-1, the V gene TRBV6-4, with TRBD2 matching over 9 bases. There are 13 residues in the CDR3. Germline V gene sequence: CDR1 MRHNA, CDR2 SNTAGT. Trimming cost V 5 bases and J 12 bases; bases outside gene matches: 8. The CDR3 region has the DNA TGTGCCAGCAGTATGACTAGCGGTCCCGGGCAGTTCTTC. Encoded protein: CASSMTSGPGQFF.

This clone has only one observation. J is TRBJ1-5 and V is TRBV7-9, with a weak D call TRBD1 (5 bases). V lost 5 bases and J 1 base, leaving 12 bases between the germline ends. CDR1 and CDR2 from the germline V gene are SEHNR and FQNEAQ (reference sequence). CDR3 size: 15 residues. The chain's CDR3 is CASSPPGQSNQPQHF. CDR3 in DNA: TGTGCCAGCAGCCCCCCAGGGCAGAGCAATCAGCCCCAGCATTTT.

The chain links TRBV19 to TRBJ2-1, with 15 bases identical to TRBD2. Germline V CDR1 and CDR2: LNHDA, SQIVND (reference sequence). Unmatched junction bases numbered 6, after V lost 6 bases and J lost 0 bases. The CDR3 runs 18 residues. This CDR3 is CASRPGLAGGSSYNEQFF. The CDR3 region has the DNA TGTGCCAGTAGACCGGGACTAGCGGGGGGAAGCTCCTACAATGAGCAGTTCTTC.

V is TRBV7-8 and J is TRBJ2-4; 7 positions match TRBD1. Germline V lookup: CDR1 SGHVS, CDR2 FQNEAQ. This CDR3 region has 13 residues. J gave up 5 bases and V 5 bases, and 3 bases lay outside the gene matches. CDR3 amino acids: CASSADRENIQYF. For the CDR3, the DNA is TGTGCCAGCAGCGCCGACAGGGAAAACATTCAGTACTTC.

J is TRBJ1-4 and V is TRBV28; TRBD1 agrees at 10 bases. Germline CDR1 and CDR2: MDHEN and SYDVKM. Trimming removed 7 bases from V and 7 bases from J; junction bases left unmatched: 9. The CDR3 spans 15 residues. The CDR3 here is CASKGGDRGPEKLFF. The CDR3 DNA is TGTGCCAGCAAGGGGGGAGACAGGGGGCCTGAAAAACTGTTTTTT.

In nucleotides, the CDR3 is TGTGCCAGCTCACCACCGGGGGCCAGAGGAGACTATGGCTACACCTTC. This sequence encodes CASSPPGARGDYGYTF. This chain joins TRBV18 and TRBJ1-2; D is possibly TRBD1 (6 bases). Germline CDR1 KGHSH, CDR2 LQKENI. This CDR3 region has 16 residues. V lost 0 bases to trimming and J lost 3 bases, with 14 bases between them.

V usage is TRBV5-1 and J usage is TRBJ2-2; 9 nucleotides agree with TRBD2. This CDR3 region has 15 residues. V was clipped by 7 bases and J by 4 bases; unmatched bases: 8. Germline CDR1 and CDR2: SGHRS and YFSETQ. Here the CDR3 reads CASRVGGGATGELFF. CDR3 in DNA: TGCGCCAGCCGAGTCGGCGGGGGGGCCACCGGGGAGCTGTTTTTT.

This chain connects TRBV19 to TRBJ2-1; 7 bases match TRBD1. V was pared by 3 bases and J by 9 bases, with 11 bases of the junction left unmatched. The CDR3 has 15 amino acids. CDR1 is LNHDA and CDR2 is SQIVND in the germline V gene (reference sequence). This CDR3 is CASSIPQRQGSEQFF. The CDR3 DNA reads TGTGCCAGTAGTATCCCACAACGACAGGGAAGTGAGCAGTTCTTC.

The gene calls are TRBV6-6 and TRBJ2-7, with D perhaps matching TRBD1 (6 bases). Trimming shortened V by 6 bases and J by 4 bases, and 10 bases separated the two germline ends. The CDR3 covers 12 residues. Per the germline V gene, CDR1 is MNHNY and CDR2 is SVGAGI (reference sequence). CDR3 nucleotides: TGTGCCAGCAGCAACAGGGTTTACGAGCAGTACTTC. This translates into CASSNRVYEQYF.

This clone was seen just once. This chain connects TRBV7-3 to TRBJ2-2, with 7 positions matching TRBD2. The CDR3 is 17 amino acids. Germline CDR1 reads SGHTA; CDR2 reads FQGTGA. With V trimmed by 0 bases and J by 0 bases, 4 bases remained unmatched. CDR3 in DNA: TGTGCCAGCAGCTTAACTAGCGGGCCGCCGAACACCGGGGAGCTGTTTTTT. Its protein product is CASSLTSGPPNTGELFF.

Worth noting for this clone: One junction end disagrees with the germline gene, perhaps due to a read error. The V gene is TRBV7-3, the J gene TRBJ1-1; no clear D gene. CDR1 is SGHTA and CDR2 is FQGTGA in the germline V gene. The CDR3 has 13 residues. CDR3: CASSVTVNTEAFF. The CDR3 DNA reads as TGTGCCAGCAGCGTAACAGTGAACACTGAAGCTTTCTTT.

V is TRBV6-1 and J is TRBJ2-5; D is perhaps TRBD1 (5 bases). Germline CDR1 is MNHNS and CDR2 is SASEGT. The CDR3 length is 15 residues. Trimming shortened V by 7 bases and J by 5 bases, and 20 bases separated the two germline ends. The chain's CDR3 is CASMERGGPRETQYF. The CDR3 DNA reads as TGTGCCAGCATGGAAAGGGGCGGCCCGCGGGAGACCCAGTACTTC.

The chain carries TRBV6-4 and TRBJ1-6; no firm D call. This CDR3 has 16 residues. CDR1 and CDR2 from the germline V gene are MRHNA and SNTAGT. The germline V and J ends were trimmed by 6 bases and 2 bases, with 14 bases remaining between them. This CDR3 is CASRTDSQAYNSPLHF. Written as DNA, the CDR3 is TGTGCCAGCAGAACGGATTCCCAAGCCTATAATTCACCCCTCCACTTT.

This clone was seen more than once but under ten times. The chain employs TRBV11-2 and TRBJ2-7; D possibly uses TRBD1 or TRBD2 (5 bases each). V lost 1 base and J 2 bases, leaving 9 bases between the germline ends. The CDR3 has 14 amino acids. CDR1 SGHAT and CDR2 FQNNGV come from the germline V gene. CDR3 sequence reads: CASSLAGTPYEQYF. DNA of the CDR3: TGTGCCAGCAGCTTAGCAGGGACCCCCTACGAGCAGTACTTC. The full variable domain, completed using reference TRBV11-2 and TRBJ2-7, is EAGVAQSPRYKIIEKRQSVAFWCNPISGHATLYWYQQILGQGPKLLIQFQNNGVVDDSQLPKDRFSAERLKGVDSTLKIQPAKLEDSAVYLCASSLAGTPYEQYFGPGTRLTVT.